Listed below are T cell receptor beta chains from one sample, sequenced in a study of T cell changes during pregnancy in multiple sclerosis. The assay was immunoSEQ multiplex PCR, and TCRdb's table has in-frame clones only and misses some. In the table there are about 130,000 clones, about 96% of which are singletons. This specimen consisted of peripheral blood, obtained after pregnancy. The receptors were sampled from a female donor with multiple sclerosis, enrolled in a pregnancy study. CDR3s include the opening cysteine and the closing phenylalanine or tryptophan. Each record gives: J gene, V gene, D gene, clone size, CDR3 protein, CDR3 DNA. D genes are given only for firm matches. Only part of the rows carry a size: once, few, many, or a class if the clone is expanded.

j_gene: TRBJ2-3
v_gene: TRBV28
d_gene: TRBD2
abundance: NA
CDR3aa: CASSLLGSGSPTKF
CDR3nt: TGTGCCAGCAGTTTACTGGGTAGCGGGAGCCCGACTAAATTT

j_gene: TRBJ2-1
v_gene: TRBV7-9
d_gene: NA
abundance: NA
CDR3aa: CASTLQGRYEQFF
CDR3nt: TGTGCCAGCACCTTACAGGGAAGATATGAGCAGTTCTTC

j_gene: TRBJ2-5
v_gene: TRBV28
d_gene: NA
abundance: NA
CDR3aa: CASSSQVGAYQETQYF
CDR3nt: TGTGCCAGCAGTTCTCAGGTGGGAGCGTACCAAGAGACCCAGTACTTC

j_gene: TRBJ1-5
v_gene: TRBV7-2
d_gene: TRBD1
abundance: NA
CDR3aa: CASSLAGTGGRGPQHF
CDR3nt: TGTGCCAGCAGCTTAGCCGGGACAGGGGGACGAGGGCCCCAGCATTTT

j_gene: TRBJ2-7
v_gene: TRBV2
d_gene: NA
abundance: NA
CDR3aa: CASSESVGGYEQYF
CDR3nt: TGTGCCAGCAGTGAATCGGTGGGGGGCTACGAGCAGTACTTC

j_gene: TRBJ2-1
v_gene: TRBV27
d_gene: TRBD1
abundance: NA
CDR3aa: CASSFSGQAGEQFF
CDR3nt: TGTGCCAGCAGTTTTTCCGGACAGGCTGGTGAGCAGTTCTTC

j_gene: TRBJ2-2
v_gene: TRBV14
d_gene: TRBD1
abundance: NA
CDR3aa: CASSQMTGGNTGELFF
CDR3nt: TGTGCCAGCAGCCAGATGACAGGGGGGAACACCGGGGAGCTGTTTTTT

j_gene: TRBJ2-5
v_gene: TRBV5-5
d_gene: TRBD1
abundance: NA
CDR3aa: CASSYRDRSLQETQYF
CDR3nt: TGTGCCAGCAGCTACCGGGACAGGAGCCTTCAAGAGACCCAGTACTTC

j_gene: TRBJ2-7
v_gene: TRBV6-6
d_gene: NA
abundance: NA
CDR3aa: CASSYGGLVYEQYF
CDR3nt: TGTGCCAGCAGTTACGGGGGCTTGGTCTACGAGCAGTACTTC

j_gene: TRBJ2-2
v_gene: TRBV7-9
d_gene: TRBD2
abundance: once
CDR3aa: CASSSRTSGSGYTGELFF
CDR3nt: TGTGCCAGCAGCTCCAGGACTAGCGGGAGTGGGTACACCGGGGAGCTGTTTTTT

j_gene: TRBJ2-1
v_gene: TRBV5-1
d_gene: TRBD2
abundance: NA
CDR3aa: CASKTSGTSYNEQFF
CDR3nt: TGCGCCAGCAAGACGTCCGGGACTAGTTACAATGAGCAGTTCTTC

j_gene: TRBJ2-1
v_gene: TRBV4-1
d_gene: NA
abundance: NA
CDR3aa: CASSQPSQGPNNEQFF
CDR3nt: TGCGCCAGCAGCCAACCATCACAGGGACCAAACAATGAGCAGTTCTTC

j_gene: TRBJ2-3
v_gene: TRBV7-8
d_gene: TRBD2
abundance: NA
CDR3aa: CASSLVAGEDTQYF
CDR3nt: TGTGCCAGCAGCTTAGTAGCGGGAGAGGATACGCAGTATTTT

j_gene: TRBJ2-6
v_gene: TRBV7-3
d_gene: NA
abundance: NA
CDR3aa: CASSMSFPGLYSGANVLTF
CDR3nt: TGTGCCAGCAGCATGTCCTTCCCGGGACTGTACTCTGGGGCCAACGTCCTGACTTTC

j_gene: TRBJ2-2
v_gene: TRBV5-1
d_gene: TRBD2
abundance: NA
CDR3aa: CASSLGFRLAGGGTGELFF
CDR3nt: TGCGCCAGCAGCTTGGGTTTTCGGCTAGCGGGCGGCGGCACCGGGGAGCTGTTTTTT